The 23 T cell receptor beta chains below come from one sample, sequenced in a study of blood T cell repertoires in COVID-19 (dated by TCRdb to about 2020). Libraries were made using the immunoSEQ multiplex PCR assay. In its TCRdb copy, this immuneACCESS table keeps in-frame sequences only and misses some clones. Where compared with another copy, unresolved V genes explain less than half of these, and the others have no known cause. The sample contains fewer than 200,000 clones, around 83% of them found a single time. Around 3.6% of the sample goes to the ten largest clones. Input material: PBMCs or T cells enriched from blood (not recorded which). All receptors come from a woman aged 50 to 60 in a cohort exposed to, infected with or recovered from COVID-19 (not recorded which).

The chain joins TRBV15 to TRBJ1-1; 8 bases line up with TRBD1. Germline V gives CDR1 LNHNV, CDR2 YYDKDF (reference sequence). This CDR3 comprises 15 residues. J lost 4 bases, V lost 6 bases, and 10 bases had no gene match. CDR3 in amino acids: CATSKLTGVVTEAFF. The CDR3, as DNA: TGTGCCACCAGTAAACTGACAGGGGTGGTCACTGAAGCTTTCTTT.

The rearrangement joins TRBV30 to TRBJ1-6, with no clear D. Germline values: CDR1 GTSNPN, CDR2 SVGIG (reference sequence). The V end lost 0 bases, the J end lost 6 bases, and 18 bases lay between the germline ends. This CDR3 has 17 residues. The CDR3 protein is CAWSVRRQTIGNSPLHF. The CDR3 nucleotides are TGTGCCTGGAGTGTACGACGGCAGACTATAGGTAATTCACCCCTCCACTTT.

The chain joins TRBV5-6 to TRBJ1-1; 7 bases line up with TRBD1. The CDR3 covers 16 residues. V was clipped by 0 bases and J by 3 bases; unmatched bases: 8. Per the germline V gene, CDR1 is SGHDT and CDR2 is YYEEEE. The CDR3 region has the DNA TGTGCCAGCAGCTTGGGACGACAGGGACGGGACACTGAAGCTTTCTTT. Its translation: CASSLGRQGRDTEAFF.

For the CDR3, the DNA is TGTGCCACCAGTGATTCCACTGATAGGGAGATAGATGGCTACACCTTC. Translated: CATSDSTDREIDGYTF. V is TRBV24-1 and J is TRBJ1-2; no definite D call. Trimming took 2 bases from V and 6 from J, leaving 18 bases between them. The germline V gene encodes CDR1 KGHDR and CDR2 SFDVKD. The CDR3 consists of 16 residues.

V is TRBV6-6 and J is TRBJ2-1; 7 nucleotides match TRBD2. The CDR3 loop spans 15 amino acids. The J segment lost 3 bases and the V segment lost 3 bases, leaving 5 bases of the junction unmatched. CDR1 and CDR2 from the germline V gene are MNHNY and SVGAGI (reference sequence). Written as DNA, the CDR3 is TGTGCCAGCAGTTATTATGCGGGGGACTACAATGAGCAGTTCTTC. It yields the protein CASSYYAGDYNEQFF.

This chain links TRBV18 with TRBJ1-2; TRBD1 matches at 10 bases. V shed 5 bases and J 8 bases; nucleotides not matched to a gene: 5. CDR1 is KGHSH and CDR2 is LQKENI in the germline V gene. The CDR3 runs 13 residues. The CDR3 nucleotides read TGTGCCAGCTCATTCGAGACAGGGGGCGGCTACACCTTC. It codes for CASSFETGGGYTF.

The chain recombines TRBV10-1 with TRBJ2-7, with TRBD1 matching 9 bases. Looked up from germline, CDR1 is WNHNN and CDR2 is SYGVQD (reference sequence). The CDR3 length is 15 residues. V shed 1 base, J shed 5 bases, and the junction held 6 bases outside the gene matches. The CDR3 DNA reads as TGCGCCAGCAGTGAGTTTGTACAGGGGGCGAACGAGCAGTACTTC. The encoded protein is CASSEFVQGANEQYF.

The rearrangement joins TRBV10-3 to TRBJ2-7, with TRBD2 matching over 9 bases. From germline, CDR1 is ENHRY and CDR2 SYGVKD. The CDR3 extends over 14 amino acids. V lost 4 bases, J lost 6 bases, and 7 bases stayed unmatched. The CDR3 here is CAISGLAGRAEQYF. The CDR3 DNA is TGTGCCATCAGTGGCCTAGCGGGACGGGCCGAGCAGTACTTC.

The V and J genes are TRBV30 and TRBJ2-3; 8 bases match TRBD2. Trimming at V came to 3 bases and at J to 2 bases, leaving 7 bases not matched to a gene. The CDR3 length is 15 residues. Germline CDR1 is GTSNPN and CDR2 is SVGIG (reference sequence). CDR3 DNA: TGTGCCTGGAGGGTTCGGGGGGGTCTCACAGATACGCAGTATTTT. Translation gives CAWRVRGGLTDTQYF.

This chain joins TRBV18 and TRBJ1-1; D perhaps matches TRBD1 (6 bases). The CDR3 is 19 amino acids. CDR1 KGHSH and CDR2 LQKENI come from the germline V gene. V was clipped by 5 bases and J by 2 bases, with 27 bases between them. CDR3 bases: TGTGCCAGCTCAACTAGGAACAGGGAGAAATTCTTCGGTAACACTGAAGCTTTCTTT. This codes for CASSTRNREKFFGNTEAFF.

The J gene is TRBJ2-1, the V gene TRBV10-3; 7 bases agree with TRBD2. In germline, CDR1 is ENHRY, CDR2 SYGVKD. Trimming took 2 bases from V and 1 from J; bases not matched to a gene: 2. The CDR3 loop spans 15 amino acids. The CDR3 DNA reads TGTGCCATCAGTGAGAATAGCGGGTCCTACAATGAGCAGTTCTTC. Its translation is CAISENSGSYNEQFF.

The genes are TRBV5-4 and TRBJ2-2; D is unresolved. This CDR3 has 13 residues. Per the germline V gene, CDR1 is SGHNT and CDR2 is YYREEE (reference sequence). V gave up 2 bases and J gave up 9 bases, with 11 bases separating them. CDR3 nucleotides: TGTGCCAGCAGCTTAAACCCGGGTCGGGAGCTGTTTTTT. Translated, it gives CASSLNPGRELFF.

The CDR3 loop is CASSLLAAIEISSYNEQFF. CDR3 bases: TGCGCCAGCAGCTTACTAGCGGCAATCGAAATTAGCTCCTACAATGAGCAGTTCTTC. The gene calls are TRBV5-1 and TRBJ2-1, with 8 bases aligning to TRBD2. The V segment lost 2 bases and the J segment 0 bases; nucleotides outside the gene matches: 13. The CDR3 is 19 residues long. In germline, CDR1 is SGHRS, CDR2 YFSETQ. Full variable domain (remainder filled in from reference TRBV5-1 and TRBJ2-1): KAGVTQTPRYLIKTRGQQVTLSCSPISGHRSVSWYQQTPGQGLQFLFEYFSETQRNKGNFPGRFSGRQFSNSRSEMNVSTLELGDSALYLCASSLLAAIEISSYNEQFFGPGTRLTVL.

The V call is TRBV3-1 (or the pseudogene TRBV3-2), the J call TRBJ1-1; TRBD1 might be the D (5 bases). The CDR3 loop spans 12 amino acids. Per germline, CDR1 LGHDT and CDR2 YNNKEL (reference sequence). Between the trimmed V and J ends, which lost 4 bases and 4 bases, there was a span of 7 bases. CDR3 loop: CASSRGGTEAFF. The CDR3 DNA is TGTGCCAGCAGCCGGGGGGGCACTGAAGCTTTCTTT.

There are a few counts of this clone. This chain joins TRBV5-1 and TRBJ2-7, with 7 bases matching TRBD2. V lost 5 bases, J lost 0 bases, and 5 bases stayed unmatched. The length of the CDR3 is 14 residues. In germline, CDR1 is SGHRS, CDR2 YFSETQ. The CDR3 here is CASRPGTTSYEQYF. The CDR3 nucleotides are TGCGCCAGCAGACCCGGGACTACCTCCTACGAGCAGTACTTC.

The CDR3 DNA reads as TGTGCCAGCTCACTCGGGACAGGGAATTCACCCCTCCACTTT. This translates into CASSLGTGNSPLHF. The chain recombines TRBV18 with TRBJ1-6; 9 bases match TRBD1. The J segment lost 7 bases and the V segment lost 4 bases, leaving 2 bases of the junction unmatched. CDR1 KGHSH and CDR2 LQKENI come from the germline V gene. This CDR3 has 14 amino acids.

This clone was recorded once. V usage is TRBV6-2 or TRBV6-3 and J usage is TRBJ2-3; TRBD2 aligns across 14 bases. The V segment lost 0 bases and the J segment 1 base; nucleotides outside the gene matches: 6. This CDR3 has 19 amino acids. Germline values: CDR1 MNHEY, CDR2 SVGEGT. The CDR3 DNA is TGTGCCAGCAGTTACTCGACTAGCGGGGGGGCCGGACGCACAGATACGCAGTATTTT. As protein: CASSYSTSGGAGRTDTQYF.

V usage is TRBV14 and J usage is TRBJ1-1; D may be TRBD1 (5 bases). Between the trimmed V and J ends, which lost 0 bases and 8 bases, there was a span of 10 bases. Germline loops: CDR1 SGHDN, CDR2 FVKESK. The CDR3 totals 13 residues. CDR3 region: CASSQDLGAEAFF. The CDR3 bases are TGTGCCAGCAGCCAAGATTTAGGGGCAGAAGCTTTCTTT. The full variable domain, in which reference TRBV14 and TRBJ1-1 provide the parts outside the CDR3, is EAGVTQFPSHSVIEKGQTVTLRCDPISGHDNLYWYRRVMGKEIKFLLHFVKESKQDESGMPNNRFLAERTGGTYSTLKVQPAELEDSGVYFCASSQDLGAEAFFGQGTRLTVV.

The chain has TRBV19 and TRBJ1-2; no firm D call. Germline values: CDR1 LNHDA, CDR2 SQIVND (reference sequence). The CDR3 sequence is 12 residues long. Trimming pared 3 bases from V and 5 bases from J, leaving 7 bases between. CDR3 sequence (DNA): TGTGCCAGTAGTATCACCGGGTATGGCTACACCTTC. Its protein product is CASSITGYGYTF.

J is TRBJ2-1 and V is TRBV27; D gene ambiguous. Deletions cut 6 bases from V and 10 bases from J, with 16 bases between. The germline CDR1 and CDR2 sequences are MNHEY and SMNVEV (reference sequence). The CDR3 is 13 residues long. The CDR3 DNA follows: TGTGCCAGCAGCCCACCTATGTTTGCGGAGCAGTTCTTC. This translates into CASSPPMFAEQFF.

The CDR3 coding sequence is TGTGCCAGCAGTTTGAACAGGGGGGGGACTGAAGCTTTCTTT. Translation: CASSLNRGGTEAFF. The chain carries TRBV27 and TRBJ1-1; 8 bases are a match to TRBD1. The CDR3 has 14 amino acids. The V segment lost 3 bases and the J segment 5 bases; nucleotides outside the gene matches: 5. The germline CDR1 and CDR2 sequences are MNHEY and SMNVEV (reference sequence).

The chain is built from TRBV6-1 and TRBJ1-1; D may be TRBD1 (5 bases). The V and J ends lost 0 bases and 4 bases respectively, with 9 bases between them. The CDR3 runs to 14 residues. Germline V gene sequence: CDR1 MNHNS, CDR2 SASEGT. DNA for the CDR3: TGTGCCAGCAGTGAAGCAGGGGCGCTCACTGAAGCTTTCTTT. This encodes CASSEAGALTEAFF.

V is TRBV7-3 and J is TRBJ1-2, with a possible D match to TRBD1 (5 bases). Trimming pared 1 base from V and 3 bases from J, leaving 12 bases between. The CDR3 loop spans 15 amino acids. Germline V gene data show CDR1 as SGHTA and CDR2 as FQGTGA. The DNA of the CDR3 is TGTGCCAGCAGCTTAATCCTAGGGGTTGACTATGGCTACACCTTC. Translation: CASSLILGVDYGYTF. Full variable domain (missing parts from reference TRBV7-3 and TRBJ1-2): GAGVSQTPSNKVTEKGKYVELRCDPISGHTALYWYRQSLGQGPEFLIYFQGTGAADDSGLPNDRFFAVRPEGSVSTLKIQRTERGDSAVYLCASSLILGVDYGYTFGSGTRLTVV.